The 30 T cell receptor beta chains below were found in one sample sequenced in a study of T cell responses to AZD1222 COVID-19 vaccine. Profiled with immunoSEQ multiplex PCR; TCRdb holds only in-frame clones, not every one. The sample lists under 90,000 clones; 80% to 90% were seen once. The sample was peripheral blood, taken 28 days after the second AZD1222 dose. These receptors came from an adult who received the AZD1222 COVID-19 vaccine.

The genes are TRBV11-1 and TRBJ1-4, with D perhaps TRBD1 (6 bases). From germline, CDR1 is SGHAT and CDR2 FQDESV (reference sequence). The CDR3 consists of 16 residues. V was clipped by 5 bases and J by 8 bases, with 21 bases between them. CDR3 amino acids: CASSLTPWGHFEKLFF. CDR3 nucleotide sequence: TGTGCCAGCAGCCTTACACCCTGGGGACATTTCGAAAAACTGTTTTTT.

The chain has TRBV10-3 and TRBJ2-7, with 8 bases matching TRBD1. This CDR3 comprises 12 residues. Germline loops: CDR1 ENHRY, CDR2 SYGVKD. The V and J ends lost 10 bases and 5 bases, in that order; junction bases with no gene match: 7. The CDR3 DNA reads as TGTGCCAGTGGGACAGGAATCCACGAGCAGTACTTC. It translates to CASGTGIHEQYF.

The CDR3 protein is CASSYETGASPLHF. The CDR3 DNA sequence: TGTGCCAGCAGTTACGAGACAGGGGCTTCACCCCTCCACTTT. The chain is built from TRBV6-6 and TRBJ1-6, with TRBD1 matching over 8 bases. This CDR3 contains 14 residues. V shed 2 bases, J shed 9 bases, and the junction held 3 bases outside the gene matches. Germline CDR1 MNHNY, CDR2 SVGAGI (reference sequence).

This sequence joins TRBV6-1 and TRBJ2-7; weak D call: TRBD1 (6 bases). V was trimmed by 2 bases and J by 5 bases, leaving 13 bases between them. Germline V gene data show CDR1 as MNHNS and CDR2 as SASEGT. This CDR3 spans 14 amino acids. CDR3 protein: CASSEQGNVHEQYF. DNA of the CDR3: TGTGCCAGCAGTGAACAGGGGAACGTCCACGAGCAGTACTTC.

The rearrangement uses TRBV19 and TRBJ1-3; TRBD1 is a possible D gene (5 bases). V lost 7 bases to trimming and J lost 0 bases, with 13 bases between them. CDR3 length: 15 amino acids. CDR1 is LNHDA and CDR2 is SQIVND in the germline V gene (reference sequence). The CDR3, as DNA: TGTGCCAGTACCCGACCGACAGTCTCTGGAAACACCATATATTTT. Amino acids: CASTRPTVSGNTIYF.

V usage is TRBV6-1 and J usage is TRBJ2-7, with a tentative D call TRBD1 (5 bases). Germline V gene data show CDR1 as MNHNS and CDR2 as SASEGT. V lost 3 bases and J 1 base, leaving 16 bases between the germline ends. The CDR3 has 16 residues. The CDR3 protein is CASSENSGSKSYEQYF. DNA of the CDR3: TGTGCCAGCAGTGAGAATTCAGGGTCGAAGTCCTACGAGCAGTACTTC.

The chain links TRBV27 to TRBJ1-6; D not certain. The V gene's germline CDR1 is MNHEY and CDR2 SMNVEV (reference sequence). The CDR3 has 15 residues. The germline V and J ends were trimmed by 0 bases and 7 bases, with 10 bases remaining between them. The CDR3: CASSLSWEGNSPLHF. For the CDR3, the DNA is TGTGCCAGCAGTTTATCATGGGAGGGAAATTCACCCCTCCACTTT.

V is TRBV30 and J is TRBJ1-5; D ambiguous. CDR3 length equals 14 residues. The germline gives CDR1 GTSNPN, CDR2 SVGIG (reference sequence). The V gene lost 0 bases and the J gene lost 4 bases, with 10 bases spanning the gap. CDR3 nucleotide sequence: TGTGCCTGGAGTGTACTGACGGCGAATCAGCCCCAGCATTTT. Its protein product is CAWSVLTANQPQHF.

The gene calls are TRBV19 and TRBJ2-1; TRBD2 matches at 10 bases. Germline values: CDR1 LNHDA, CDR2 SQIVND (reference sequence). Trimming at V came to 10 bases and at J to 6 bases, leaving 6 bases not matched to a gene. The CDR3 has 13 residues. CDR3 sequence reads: CATQRGGLNEQFF. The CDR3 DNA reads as TGTGCCACCCAGCGGGGGGGCCTCAATGAGCAGTTCTTC.

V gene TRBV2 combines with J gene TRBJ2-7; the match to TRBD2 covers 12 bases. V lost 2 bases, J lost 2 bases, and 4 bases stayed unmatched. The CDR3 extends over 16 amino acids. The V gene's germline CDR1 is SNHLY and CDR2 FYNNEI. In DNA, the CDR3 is TGTGCCAGCAGTGAAACGGGACTAGCGGGCCCCTACGAGCAGTACTTC. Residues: CASSETGLAGPYEQYF.

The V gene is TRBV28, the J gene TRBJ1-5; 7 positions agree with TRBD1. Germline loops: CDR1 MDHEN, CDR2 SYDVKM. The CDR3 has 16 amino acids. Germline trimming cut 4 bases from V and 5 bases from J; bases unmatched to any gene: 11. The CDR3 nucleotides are TGTGCCAGCAGTTCACCACAGGGGACAGTAGATCAGCCCCAGCATTTT. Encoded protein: CASSSPQGTVDQPQHF.

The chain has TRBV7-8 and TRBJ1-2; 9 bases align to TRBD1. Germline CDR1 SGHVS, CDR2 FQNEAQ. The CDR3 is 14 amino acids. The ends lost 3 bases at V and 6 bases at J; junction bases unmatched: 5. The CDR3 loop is CASSFLGQGDGYTF. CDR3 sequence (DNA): TGTGCCAGCAGCTTTCTGGGACAGGGTGATGGCTACACCTTC.

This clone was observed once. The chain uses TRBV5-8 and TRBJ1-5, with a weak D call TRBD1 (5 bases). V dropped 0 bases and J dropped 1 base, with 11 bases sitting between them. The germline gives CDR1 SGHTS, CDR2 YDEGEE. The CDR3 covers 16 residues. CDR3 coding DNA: TGTGCCAGCAGCTTGGGGGGCCCGTTAAGCAATCAGCCCCAGCATTTT. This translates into CASSLGGPLSNQPQHF.

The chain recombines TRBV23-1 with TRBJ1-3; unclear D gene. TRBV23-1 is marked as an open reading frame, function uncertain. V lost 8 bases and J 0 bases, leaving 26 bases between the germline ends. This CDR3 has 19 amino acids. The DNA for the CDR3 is TGCGCCAGCGAGCTGTTGGTCAGTCGGGATGTCCCCTCTGGAAACACCATATATTTT. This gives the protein CASELLVSRDVPSGNTIYF.

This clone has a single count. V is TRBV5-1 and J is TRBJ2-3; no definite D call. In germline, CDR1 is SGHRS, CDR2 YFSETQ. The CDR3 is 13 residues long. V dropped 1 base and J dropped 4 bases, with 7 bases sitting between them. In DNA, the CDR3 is TGCGCCAGCAGCTTGATGGGGTCAGATACGCAGTATTTT. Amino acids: CASSLMGSDTQYF.

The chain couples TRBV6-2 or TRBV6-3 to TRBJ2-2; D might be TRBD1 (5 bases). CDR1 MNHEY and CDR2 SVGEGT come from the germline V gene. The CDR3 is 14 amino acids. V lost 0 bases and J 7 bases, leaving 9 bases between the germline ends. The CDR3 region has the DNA TGTGCCAGCAGTTACTCCCAGGGTGTCGGGGAGCTGTTTTTT. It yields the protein CASSYSQGVGELFF.

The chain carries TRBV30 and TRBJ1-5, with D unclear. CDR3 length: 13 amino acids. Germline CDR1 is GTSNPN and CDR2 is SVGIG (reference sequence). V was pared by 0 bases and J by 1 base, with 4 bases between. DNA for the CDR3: TGTGCCTGGAGTGTAGGGAGCAATCAGCCCCAGCATTTT. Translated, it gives CAWSVGSNQPQHF.

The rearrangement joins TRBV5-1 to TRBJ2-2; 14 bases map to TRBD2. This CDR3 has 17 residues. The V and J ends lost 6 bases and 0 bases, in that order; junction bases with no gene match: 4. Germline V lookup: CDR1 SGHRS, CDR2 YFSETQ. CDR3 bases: TGCGCCAGCATGGGACTAGCGGGGGCGGCGAACACCGGGGAGCTGTTTTTT. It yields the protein CASMGLAGAANTGELFF.

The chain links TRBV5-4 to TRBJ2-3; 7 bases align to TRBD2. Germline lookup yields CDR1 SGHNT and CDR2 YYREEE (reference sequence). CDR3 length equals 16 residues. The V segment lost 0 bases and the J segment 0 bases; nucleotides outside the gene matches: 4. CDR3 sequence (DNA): TGTGCCAGCAGCTTGGGGGGGAGGGGTAGCACAGATACGCAGTATTTT. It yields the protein CASSLGGRGSTDTQYF.

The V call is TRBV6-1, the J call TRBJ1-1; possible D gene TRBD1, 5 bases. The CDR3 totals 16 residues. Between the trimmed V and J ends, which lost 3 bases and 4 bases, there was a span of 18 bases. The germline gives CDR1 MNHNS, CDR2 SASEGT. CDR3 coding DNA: TGTGCCAGCAGTGATACGTTTGGGCAGGGAACCACTGAAGCTTTCTTT. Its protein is CASSDTFGQGTTEAFF.

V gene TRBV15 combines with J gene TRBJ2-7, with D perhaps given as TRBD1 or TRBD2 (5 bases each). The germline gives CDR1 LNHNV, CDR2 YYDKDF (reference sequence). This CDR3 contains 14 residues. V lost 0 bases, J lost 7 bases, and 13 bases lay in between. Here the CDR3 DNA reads TGTGCCACCAGCAGAGATCTAGGGACCGGGGAGCAGTACTTC. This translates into CATSRDLGTGEQYF.

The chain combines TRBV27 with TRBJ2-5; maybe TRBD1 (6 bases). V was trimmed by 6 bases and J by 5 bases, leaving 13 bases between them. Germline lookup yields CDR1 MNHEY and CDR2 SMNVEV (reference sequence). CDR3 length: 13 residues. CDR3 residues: CASSHREWETQYF. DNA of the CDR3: TGTGCCAGCAGCCACAGGGAATGGGAGACCCAGTACTTC.

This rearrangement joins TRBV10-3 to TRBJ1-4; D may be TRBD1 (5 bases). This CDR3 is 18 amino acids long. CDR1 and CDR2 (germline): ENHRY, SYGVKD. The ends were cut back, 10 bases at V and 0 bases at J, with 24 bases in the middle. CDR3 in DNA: TGTGCCACCAAGGGGATGCCCGGGACGGCGGCAACTAATGAAAAACTGTTTTTT. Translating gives CATKGMPGTAATNEKLFF.

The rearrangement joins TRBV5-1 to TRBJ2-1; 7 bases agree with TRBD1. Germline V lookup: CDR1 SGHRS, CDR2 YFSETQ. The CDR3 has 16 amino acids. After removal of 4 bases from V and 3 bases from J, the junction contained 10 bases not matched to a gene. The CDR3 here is CASSPIPTGIYNEQFF. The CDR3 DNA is TGCGCCAGCAGCCCCATCCCGACAGGGATCTACAATGAGCAGTTCTTC.

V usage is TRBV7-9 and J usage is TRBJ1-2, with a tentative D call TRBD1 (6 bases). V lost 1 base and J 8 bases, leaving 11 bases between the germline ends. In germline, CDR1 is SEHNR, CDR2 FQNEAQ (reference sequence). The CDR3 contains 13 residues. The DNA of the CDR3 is TGTGCCAGCAGCTTAGTTGGCCAGGGGGGCTACACCTTC. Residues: CASSLVGQGGYTF.

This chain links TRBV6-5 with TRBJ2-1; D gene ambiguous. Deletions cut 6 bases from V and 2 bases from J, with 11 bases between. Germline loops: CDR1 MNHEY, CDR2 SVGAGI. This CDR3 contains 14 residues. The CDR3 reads CASRPGSAYNEQFF. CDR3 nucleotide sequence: TGTGCCAGCAGGCCGGGCTCAGCCTACAATGAGCAGTTCTTC.

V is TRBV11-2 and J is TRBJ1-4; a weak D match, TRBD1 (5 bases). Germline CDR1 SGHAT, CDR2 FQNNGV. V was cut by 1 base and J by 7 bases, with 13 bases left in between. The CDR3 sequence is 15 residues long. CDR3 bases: TGTGCCAGCAGCTTAGTTGGGGCTGGGAGTGAAAAACTGTTTTTT. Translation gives CASSLVGAGSEKLFF.

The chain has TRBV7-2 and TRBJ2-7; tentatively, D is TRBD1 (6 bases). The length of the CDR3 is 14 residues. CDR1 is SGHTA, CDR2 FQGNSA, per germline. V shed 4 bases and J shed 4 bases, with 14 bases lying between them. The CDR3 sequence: CASSSQTGFYEQYF. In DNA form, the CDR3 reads TGTGCCAGCAGCTCTCAGACAGGTTTTTACGAGCAGTACTTC.

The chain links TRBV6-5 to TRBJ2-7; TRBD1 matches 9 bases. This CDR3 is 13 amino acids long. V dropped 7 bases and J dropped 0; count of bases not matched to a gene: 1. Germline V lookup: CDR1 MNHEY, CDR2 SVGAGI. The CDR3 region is CASKTGGSYEQYF. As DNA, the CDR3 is TGTGCCAGCAAGACAGGGGGCTCCTACGAGCAGTACTTC.

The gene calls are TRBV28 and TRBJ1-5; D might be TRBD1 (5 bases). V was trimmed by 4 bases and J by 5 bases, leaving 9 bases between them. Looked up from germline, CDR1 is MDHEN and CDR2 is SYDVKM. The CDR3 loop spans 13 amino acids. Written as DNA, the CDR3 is TGTGCCAGCAGTTGGGGGGGGGATCAGCCCCAGCATTTT. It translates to CASSWGGDQPQHF.